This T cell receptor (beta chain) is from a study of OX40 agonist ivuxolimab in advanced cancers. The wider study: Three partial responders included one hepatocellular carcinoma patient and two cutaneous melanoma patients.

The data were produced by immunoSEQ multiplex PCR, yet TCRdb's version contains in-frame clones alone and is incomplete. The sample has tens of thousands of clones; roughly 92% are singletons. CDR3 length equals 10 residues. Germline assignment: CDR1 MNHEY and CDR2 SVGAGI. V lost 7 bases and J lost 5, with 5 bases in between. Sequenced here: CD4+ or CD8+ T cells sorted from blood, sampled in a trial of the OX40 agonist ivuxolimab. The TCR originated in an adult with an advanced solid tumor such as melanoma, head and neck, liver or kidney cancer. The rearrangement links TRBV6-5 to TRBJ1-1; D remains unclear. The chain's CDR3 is CASMRTEAFF. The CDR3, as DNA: TGTGCCAGCATGAGGACTGAAGCTTTCTTT.